This T cell receptor (beta chain) is from a study of CD8 T cells in ankylosing spondylitis. The CDR3 is 18 residues long. Germline V gene data show CDR1 as MNHEY and CDR2 as SVGAGI. V shed 0 bases and J 0 bases; nucleotides not matched to a gene: 2. Findings of the study overall: Clones linked to disease were reported to show significant enrichment in matched ankylosing spondylitis synovial fluid. Existing reports had already noted some motif variants in reactive arthritis synovial fluid and blood. Made up of under ten highly homologous variants, a TCR beta motif appeared characteristic of ankylosing spondylitis blood. A CD8+ phenotype characterized the disease-linked clones, which were relatively rare in peripheral blood.

Researchers built TCR beta libraries using quantitative 5'-RACE with molecular barcodes. One entry per CDR3 protein, called by TCRdb with MiXCR from the 5' RACE reads. The sample shows hundreds of thousands of distinct CDR3 sequences, over 9.5% of them seen only once. This clonotype was seen more than once but under ten times. Its antigen remains unknown. The sequence was obtained from a male donor with ankylosing spondylitis. V usage is TRBV6-5 and J usage is TRBJ2-3; TRBD2 agrees at 14 bases. The sample was blood, either unsorted or a sorted T cell fraction (not recorded which). In DNA, the CDR3 is TGTGCCAGCAGTTACTCGGGACTAGCGGGAGCTAGCACAGATACGCAGTATTTT. This gives the protein CASSYSGLAGASTDTQYF.